The sample holds many counts of the clone carrying this TCR beta chain. The antigen is unknown. These data originate in a study of early T cells in non-severe SARS-CoV-2 infection. The wider study: The sequenced material was bulk RNA from unsorted whole blood, and its chains were unpaired.

Unique molecular identifiers tagged individual cDNA molecules. TCRdb used MiXCR to reprocess the 5' RACE reads, holding one entry per CDR3 protein. The top ten hold 7.6% of the sample, which has roughly 32,000 distinct CDR3 sequences, approximately 6% seen once. Study-level findings and limits: Comparison of clonotypes with VDJdb favored anti-spike CD8 responses while missing private and CD4 specificities.

The sequencing input was whole blood. The sequence came from an adult who was a healthcare worker with PCR-confirmed SARS-CoV-2 infection or an uninfected control (not recorded which).

The CDR3 region is CATSDPEETSGYNEQFF. In DNA form, the CDR3 reads TGTGCCACCAGTGATCCCGAGGAGACTAGCGGGTACAATGAGCAGTTCTTC. The chain links TRBV24-1 to TRBJ2-1, with TRBD2 identical over 10 bases. This CDR3 is built from 17 residues. CDR1 and CDR2 (germline): KGHDR, SFDVKD. Trimming removed 3 bases from V and 4 bases from J; junction bases left unmatched: 8.